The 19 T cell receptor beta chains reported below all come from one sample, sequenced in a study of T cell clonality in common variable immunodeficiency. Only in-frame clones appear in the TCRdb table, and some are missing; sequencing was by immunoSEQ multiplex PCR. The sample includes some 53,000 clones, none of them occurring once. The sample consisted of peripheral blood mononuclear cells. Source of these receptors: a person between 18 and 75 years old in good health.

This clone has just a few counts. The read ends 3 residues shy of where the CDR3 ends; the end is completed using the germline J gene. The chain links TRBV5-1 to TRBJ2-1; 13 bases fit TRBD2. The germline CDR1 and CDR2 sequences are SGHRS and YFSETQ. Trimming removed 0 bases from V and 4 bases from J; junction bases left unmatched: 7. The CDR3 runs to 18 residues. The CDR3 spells CASSLVLAGGPNYNEQFF. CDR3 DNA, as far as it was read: TGCGCCAGCAGCTTGGTACTAGCGGGAGGGCCTAATTACAATGAG. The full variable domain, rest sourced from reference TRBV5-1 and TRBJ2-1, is KAGVTQTPRYLIKTRGQQVTLSCSPISGHRSVSWYQQTPGQGLQFLFEYFSETQRNKGNFPGRFSGRQFSNSRSEMNVSTLELGDSALYLCASSLVLAGGPNYNEQFFGPGTRLTVL.

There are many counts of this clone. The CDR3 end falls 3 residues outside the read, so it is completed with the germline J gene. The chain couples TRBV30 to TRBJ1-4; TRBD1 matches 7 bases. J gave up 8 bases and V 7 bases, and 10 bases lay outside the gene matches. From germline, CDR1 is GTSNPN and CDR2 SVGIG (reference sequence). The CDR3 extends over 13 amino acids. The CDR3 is CASDGTVAEKLFF. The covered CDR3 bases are TGTGCCTCAGATGGGACAGTCGCGGAAAAA.

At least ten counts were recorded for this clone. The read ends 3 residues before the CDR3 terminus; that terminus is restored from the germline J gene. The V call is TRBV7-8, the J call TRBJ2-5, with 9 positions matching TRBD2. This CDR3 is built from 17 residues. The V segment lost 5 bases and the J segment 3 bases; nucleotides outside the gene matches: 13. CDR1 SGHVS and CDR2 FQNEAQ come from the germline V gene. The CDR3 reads CASSHGPLAGLEETQYF. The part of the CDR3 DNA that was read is TGTGCCAGCAGCCATGGGCCCCTAGCGGGATTGGAAGAGACC. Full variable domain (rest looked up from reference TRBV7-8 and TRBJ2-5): GAGVSQSPRYKVAKRGQDVALRCDPISGHVSLFWYQQALGQGPEFLTYFQNEAQLDKSGLPSDRFFAERPEGSVSTLKIQRTQQEDSAVYLCASSHGPLAGLEETQYFGPGTRLLVL.

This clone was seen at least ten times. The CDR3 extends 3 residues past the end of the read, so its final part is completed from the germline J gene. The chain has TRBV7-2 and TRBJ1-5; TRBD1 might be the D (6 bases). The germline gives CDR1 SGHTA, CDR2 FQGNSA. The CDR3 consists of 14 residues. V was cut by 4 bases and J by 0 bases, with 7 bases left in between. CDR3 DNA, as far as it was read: TGTGCCAGCAGCTCCAGGGGTAGCAATCAGCCC. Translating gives CASSSRGSNQP. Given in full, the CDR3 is CASSSRGSNQPQHF.

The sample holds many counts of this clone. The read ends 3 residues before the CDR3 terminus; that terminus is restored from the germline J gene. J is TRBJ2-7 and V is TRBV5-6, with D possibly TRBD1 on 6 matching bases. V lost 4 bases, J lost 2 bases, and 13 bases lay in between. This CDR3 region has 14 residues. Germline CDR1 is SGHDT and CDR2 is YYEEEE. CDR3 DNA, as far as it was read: TGTGCCAGCAGCCGGGACATATACCCCTACGAG. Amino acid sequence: CASSRDIYPYE. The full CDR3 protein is CASSRDIYPYEQYF.

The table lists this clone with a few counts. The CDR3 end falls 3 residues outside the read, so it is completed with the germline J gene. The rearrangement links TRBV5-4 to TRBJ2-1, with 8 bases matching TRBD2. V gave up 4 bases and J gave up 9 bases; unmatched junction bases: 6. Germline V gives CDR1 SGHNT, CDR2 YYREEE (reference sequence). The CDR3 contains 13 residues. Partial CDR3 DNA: TGTGCCAGCAGCCAAATAACTAGCGGTGAG. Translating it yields CASSQITSGE. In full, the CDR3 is CASSQITSGEQFF.

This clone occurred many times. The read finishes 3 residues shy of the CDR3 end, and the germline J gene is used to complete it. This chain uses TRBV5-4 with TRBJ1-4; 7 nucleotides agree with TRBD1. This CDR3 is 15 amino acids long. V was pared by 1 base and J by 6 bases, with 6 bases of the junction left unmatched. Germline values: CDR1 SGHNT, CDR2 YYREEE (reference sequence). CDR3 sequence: CASSLSTGLHEKLFF. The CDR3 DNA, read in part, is TGTGCCAGCAGCTTGTCGACAGGGTTGCATGAAAAA.

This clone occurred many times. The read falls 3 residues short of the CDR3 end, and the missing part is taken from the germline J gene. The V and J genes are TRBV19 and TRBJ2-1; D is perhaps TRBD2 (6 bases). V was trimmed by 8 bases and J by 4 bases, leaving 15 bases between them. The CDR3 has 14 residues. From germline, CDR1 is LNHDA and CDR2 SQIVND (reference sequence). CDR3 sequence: CASGRGTSYNEQFF. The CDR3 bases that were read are TGTGCCAGTGGGCGGGGAACGTCGTACAATGAG.

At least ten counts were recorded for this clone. The sequenced part of the CDR3 DNA is TGTGCCAGTAGTATGATCGGACAGGGTGGTGAAAAA. Its translation: CASSMIGQGGEK. The CDR3 as a whole reads CASSMIGQGGEKLFF. The genes are TRBV19 and TRBJ1-4; 8 bases are a match to TRBD1. The CDR3 goes on 3 residues after the read ends, and that part is filled in from the germline J gene. Germline trimming cut 3 bases from V and 7 bases from J; bases unmatched to any gene: 7. CDR3 length: 15 residues. The germline CDR1 and CDR2 sequences are LNHDA and SQIVND (reference sequence).

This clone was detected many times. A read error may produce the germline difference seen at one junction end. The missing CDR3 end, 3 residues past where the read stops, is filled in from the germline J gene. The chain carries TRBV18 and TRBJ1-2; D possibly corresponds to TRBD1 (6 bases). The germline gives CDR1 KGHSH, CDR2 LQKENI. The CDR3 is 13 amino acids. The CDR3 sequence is CASSPQGDYGYTF. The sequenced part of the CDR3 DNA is TGTGCCAGCTCGCCACAGGGTGACTATGGC.

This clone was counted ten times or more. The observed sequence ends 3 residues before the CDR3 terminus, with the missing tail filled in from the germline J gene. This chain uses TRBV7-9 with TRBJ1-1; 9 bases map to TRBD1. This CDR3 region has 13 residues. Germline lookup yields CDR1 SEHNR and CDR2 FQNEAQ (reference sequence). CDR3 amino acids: CASSVTGGGGAFF. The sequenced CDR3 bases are TGTGCCAGCAGCGTAACAGGGGGCGGGGGA.

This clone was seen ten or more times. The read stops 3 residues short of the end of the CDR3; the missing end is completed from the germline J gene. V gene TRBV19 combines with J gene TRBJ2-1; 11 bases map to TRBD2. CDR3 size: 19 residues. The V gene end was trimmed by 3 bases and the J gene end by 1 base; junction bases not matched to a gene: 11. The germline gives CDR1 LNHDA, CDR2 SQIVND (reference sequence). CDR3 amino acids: CASSIRSSGRAGSYNEQFF. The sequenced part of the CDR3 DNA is TGTGCCAGTAGTATCCGGAGTAGCGGGAGGGCCGGTTCCTACAATGAG.

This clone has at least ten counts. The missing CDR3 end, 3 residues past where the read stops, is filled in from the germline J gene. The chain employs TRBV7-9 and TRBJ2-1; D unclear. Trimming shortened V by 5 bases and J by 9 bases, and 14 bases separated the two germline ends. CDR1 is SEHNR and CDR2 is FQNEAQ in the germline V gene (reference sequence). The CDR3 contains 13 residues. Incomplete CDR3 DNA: TGTGCCAGCAGCCCCCCTGATGGGCCTGAG. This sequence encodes CASSPPDGPE. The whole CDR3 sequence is CASSPPDGPEQFF.

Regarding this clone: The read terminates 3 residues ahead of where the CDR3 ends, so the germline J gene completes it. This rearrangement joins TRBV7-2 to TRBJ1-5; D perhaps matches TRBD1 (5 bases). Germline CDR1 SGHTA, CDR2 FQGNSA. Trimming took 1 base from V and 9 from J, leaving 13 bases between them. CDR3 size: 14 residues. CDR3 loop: CASSLGQGLRPQHF. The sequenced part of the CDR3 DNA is TGTGCCAGCAGCTTAGGGCAGGGCCTTAGGCCC.

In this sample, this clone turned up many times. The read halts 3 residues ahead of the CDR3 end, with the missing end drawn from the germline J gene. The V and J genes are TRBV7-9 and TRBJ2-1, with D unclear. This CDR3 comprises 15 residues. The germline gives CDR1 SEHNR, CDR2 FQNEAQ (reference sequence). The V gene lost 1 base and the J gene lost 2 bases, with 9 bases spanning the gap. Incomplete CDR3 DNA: TGTGCCAGCAGCTTAGAGGGTGGCCCCTACAATGAG. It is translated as CASSLEGGPYNE. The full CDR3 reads CASSLEGGPYNEQFF.

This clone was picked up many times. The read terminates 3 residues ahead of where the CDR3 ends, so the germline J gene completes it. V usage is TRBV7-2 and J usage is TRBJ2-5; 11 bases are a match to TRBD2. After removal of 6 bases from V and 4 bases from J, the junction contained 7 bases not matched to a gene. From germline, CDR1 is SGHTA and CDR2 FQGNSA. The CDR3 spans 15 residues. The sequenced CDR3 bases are TGTGCCAGCAGTCTTAGCGGGGGGGTATTAGAGACC. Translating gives CASSLSGGVLET. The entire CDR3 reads CASSLSGGVLETQYF.

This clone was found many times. The part of the CDR3 DNA that was read is TGTGCCAGCTCCGACAGGGGCAGGGGGCCGGATACG. Amino acid sequence: CASSDRGRGPDT. The complete CDR3 sequence is CASSDRGRGPDTQYF. The rearrangement links TRBV6-2 or TRBV6-3 to TRBJ2-3; TRBD1 matches at 8 bases. The read ends 3 residues before the CDR3 terminus; that terminus is restored from the germline J gene. There are 15 residues in the CDR3. With V trimmed by 8 bases and J by 6 bases, 13 bases remained unmatched. Per the germline V gene, CDR1 is MNHEY and CDR2 is SVGEGT.

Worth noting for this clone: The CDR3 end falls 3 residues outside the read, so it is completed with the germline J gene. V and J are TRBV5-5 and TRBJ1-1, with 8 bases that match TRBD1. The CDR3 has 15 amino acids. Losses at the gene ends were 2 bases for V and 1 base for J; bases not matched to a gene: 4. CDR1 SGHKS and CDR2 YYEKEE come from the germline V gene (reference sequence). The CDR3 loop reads CASSFGTGSNTEAFF. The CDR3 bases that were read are TGTGCCAGCAGCTTTGGGACAGGATCGAACACTGAA.

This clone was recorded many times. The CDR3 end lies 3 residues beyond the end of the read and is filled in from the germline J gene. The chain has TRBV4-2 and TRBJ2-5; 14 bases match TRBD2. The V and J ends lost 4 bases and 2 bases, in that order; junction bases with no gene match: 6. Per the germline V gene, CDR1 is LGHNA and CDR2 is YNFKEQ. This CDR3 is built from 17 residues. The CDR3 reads CASSPGTSGRVQETQYF. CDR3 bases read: TGTGCCAGCAGCCCCGGGACTAGCGGGAGAGTTCAAGAGACC.